One sample yielded the 2 T cell receptor beta chains listed below, sequenced in a study of shared clonotypes between healthy human individuals. This table comes from immunoSEQ multiplex PCR, and its TCRdb copy is limited to in-frame clones, with some not included. The sample includes fewer than 2.5 million clones, approximately 94% seen only once; the top ten take 0.35% to 0.45%. The sequencing sample was made of naive CD4+ T cells from PBMCs. Noted subset: CD45RA+ positively selected. These receptors originate from a man aged 18 to 29 in good health. Some clones in this sample may be carry-over from other donors' samples.

The genes are TRBV6-1 and TRBJ1-4; D is ambiguous. This CDR3 has 15 residues. Germline loops: CDR1 MNHNS, CDR2 SASEGT. Trimming stripped 6 bases from V and 8 bases from J, with 19 bases between. In nucleotides, the CDR3 is TGTGCCAGCAGGGAGAAAGTCGGGGTCCAAGAAAAACTGTTTTTT. Translation: CASREKVGVQEKLFF.

The rearrangement uses TRBV7-8 and TRBJ2-5; 8 nucleotides agree with TRBD1. CDR3 length: 14 amino acids. Germline CDR1 SGHVS, CDR2 FQNEAQ. V gave up 4 bases and J gave up 4 bases; unmatched junction bases: 5. The chain's CDR3 is CASSSPGTGETQYF. DNA for the CDR3: TGTGCCAGCAGCTCACCCGGGACAGGAGAGACCCAGTACTTC.